This T cell receptor beta chain was identified during a study of cytomegalovirus exposure and HLA in healthy donors. General observations from the study: The sole available immune exposure information was CMV serostatus. In an earlier analysis, in roughly 600 donors, most V segments appeared productive either ~87% or ~30% of the time.

PCR involved 60 Vbeta and 13 Jbeta primers. Repertoires were generated with immunoSEQ multiplex PCR, while TCRdb's copy carries only in-frame clones and drops some. The sample's table shows some 71,000 clones. Of note for this clone: The antigen remains undetermined.

V lost 0 bases and J lost 2, with 15 bases in between. Germline lookup yields CDR1 SGHNT and CDR2 YYREEE (reference sequence). This CDR3 region has 16 residues. The sequence derives from a woman aged 25 to 39 in good health and CMV-seronegative. Source material: PBMCs. V and J are TRBV5-4 and TRBJ2-7; perhaps TRBD1 as D (5 bases). CDR3 nucleotide sequence: TGTGCCAGCAGCTTGGAGGGTAGGGGCCGACCCTACGAGCAGTACTTC. As protein: CASSLEGRGRPYEQYF.